Described below is a single T cell receptor (beta chain) sequence and its context. The antigen is unknown. CDR1 is MNHEY, CDR2 SVGEGT, per germline. Trimming took 6 bases from V and 5 from J, leaving 14 bases between them. The CDR3 loop spans 14 amino acids. The authors incorporated unique molecular identifiers into the TCR beta cDNA libraries. TCRdb re-called the PCR reads with MiXCR, one entry per CDR3 protein. Among 750,000 to 900,000 distinct CDR3 sequences, 40% to 55% were seen once, and the ten largest hold 4.9%. This entry is derived from a study of post-analysis software for immune sequencing data. General study points: TRBV5-6, TRBV5-1 and TRBV20-1 were among about 5 TRBV segments more frequent in patients than controls.

The chain links TRBV6-2 or TRBV6-3 to TRBJ1-5, with a weak D call TRBD1 (6 bases). Sequences were obtained from blood. The source of this sequence is a girl aged 10 to 17 with multiple sclerosis. CDR3 residues: CASSRDKAYQPQHF. CDR3 bases: TGTGCCAGCAGCCGGGACAAAGCCTATCAGCCCCAGCATTTT.